The 21 T cell receptor beta chains listed next were all sequenced from one sample in a study of HIV-infected patients and healthy controls. TCRdb reprocessed the 5' RACE reads with MiXCR, giving one entry per CDR3 protein. The sample contains some 70,000 distinct CDR3 sequences, 15% to 20% of which appear only once. Sequenced input: CD4+ T cells from blood. These TCRs come from a human donor in good health.

This clonotype turned up a few times. V gene TRBV9 combines with J gene TRBJ1-5; possible D gene TRBD1, 5 bases. The CDR3 is made up of 14 amino acids. Per the germline V gene, CDR1 is SGDLS and CDR2 is YYNGEE. Between the trimmed V and J ends, which lost 4 bases and 2 bases, there was a span of 10 bases. CDR3 residues: CASSPDSGNQPQHF. Written as DNA, the CDR3 is TGTGCCAGCAGCCCCGACAGTGGCAATCAGCCCCAGCATTTT.

This clonotype was seen only a few times. V and J are TRBV6-1 and TRBJ2-3; the match to TRBD2 covers 12 bases. This CDR3 spans 20 amino acids. V gave up 2 bases and J gave up 1 base; unmatched junction bases: 13. Germline-derived CDR1 and CDR2 are MNHNS and SASEGT. CDR3 residues: CASSEYDLAGGTSGTDTQYF. In DNA, the CDR3 is TGTGCCAGCAGTGAATACGACCTAGCGGGAGGGACGTCTGGCACAGATACGCAGTATTTT.

This clonotype was picked up many times. The chain has TRBV3-1 and TRBJ1-2; the D gene is possibly TRBD1 (5 bases). This CDR3 is built from 13 residues. CDR1 is LGHDT, CDR2 YNNKEL, per germline (reference sequence). The ends were cut back, 3 bases at V and 4 bases at J, with 9 bases in the middle. The CDR3: CASSQGRAYGYTF. The CDR3 DNA reads as TGTGCCAGCAGCCAGGGCAGGGCCTATGGCTACACCTTC. Looking up the rest from reference TRBV3-1 and TRBJ1-2 gives the full variable domain: DTAVSQTPKYLVTQMGNDKSIKCEQNLGHDTMYWYKQDSKKFLKIMFSYNNKELIINETVPNRFSPKSPDKAHLNLHINSLELGDSAVYFCASSQGRAYGYTFGSGTRLTVV.

The chain is built from TRBV5-4 and TRBJ1-6; D not certain. The CDR3 is 16 residues long. V was trimmed by 0 bases and J by 0 bases, leaving 7 bases between them. CDR1 and CDR2 from the germline V gene are SGHNT and YYREEE (reference sequence). The CDR3 nucleotides are TGTGCCAGCAGCTTGGTTCCGGGCTCCTATAATTCACCCCTCCACTTT. Protein sequence: CASSLVPGSYNSPLHF.

The chain is built from TRBV19 and TRBJ2-5; 13 bases map to TRBD2. The CDR3 consists of 17 residues. CDR1 and CDR2 (germline): LNHDA, SQIVND (reference sequence). The V segment lost 4 bases and the J segment 5 bases; nucleotides outside the gene matches: 10. The CDR3 spells CASSSRTSGRASETQYF. CDR3 DNA sequence: TGTGCCAGTAGTAGCAGAACTAGCGGGAGGGCCTCTGAGACCCAGTACTTC.

The rearrangement joins TRBV12-3 or TRBV12-4 to TRBJ2-1; TRBD1 matches 8 bases. The CDR3 totals 15 residues. After removal of 5 bases from V and 0 bases from J, the junction contained 3 bases not matched to a gene. CDR3 sequence reads: CASSGQGGSYNEQFF. The CDR3 DNA sequence: TGTGCCAGCAGTGGACAGGGTGGCTCCTACAATGAGCAGTTCTTC.

This chain joins TRBV5-1 and TRBJ2-1; D possibly uses TRBD1 or TRBD2 (5 bases each). Germline loops: CDR1 SGHRS, CDR2 YFSETQ. This CDR3 spans 13 amino acids. V dropped 4 bases and J dropped 6 bases, with 11 bases sitting between them. CDR3 sequence: CASSRDGTNEQFF. CDR3 coding DNA: TGCGCCAGCAGCCGAGACGGGACCAATGAGCAGTTCTTC.

This clonotype was detected only a few times. The genes are TRBV7-9 and TRBJ1-1, with TRBD1 matching 7 bases. Trimming removed 5 bases from V and 3 bases from J; junction bases left unmatched: 6. Germline assignment: CDR1 SEHNR and CDR2 FQNEAQ (reference sequence). This CDR3 has 14 residues. The CDR3, as DNA: TGTGCCAGCAGCGGGGAGGGGGCTCACACTGAAGCTTTCTTT. As protein: CASSGEGAHTEAFF.

The V gene is TRBV29-1, the J gene TRBJ2-3; TRBD1 aligns across 7 bases. The germline V gene has CDR1 SQVTM and CDR2 ANQGSEA. Trimming took 4 bases from V and 2 from J; bases not matched to a gene: 3. The CDR3 runs 13 residues. This CDR3 is CSVGQGLTDTQYF. CDR3 DNA sequence: TGCAGCGTTGGACAGGGCCTCACAGATACGCAGTATTTT.

The chain links TRBV4-1 to TRBJ2-2; TRBD2 aligns across 9 bases. With 3 bases clipped from V and 0 bases from J, the junction kept 2 bases outside the gene matches. The CDR3 sequence is 16 residues long. CDR1 is MGHRA, CDR2 YSYEKL, per germline. The DNA for the CDR3 is TGCGCCAGCAGCCAGGAGCGGGGGGCGAACACCGGGGAGCTGTTTTTT. Residues: CASSQERGANTGELFF.

The chain combines TRBV29-1 with TRBJ1-1, with TRBD1 matching over 8 bases. V lost 4 bases to trimming and J lost 1 base; unmatched junction nucleotides: 5. The CDR3 contains 14 residues. The germline V gene has CDR1 SQVTM and CDR2 ANQGSEA. Here the CDR3 reads CSVVKGTGNTEAFF. The CDR3 DNA reads TGCAGCGTTGTTAAGGGGACAGGGAACACTGAAGCTTTCTTT.

The sample holds many counts of this clonotype. This rearrangement joins TRBV14 to TRBJ1-2; D remains unclear. Trimming took 2 bases from V and 4 from J, leaving 11 bases between them. CDR1 is SGHDN, CDR2 FVKESK, per germline. CDR3 length equals 14 residues. This CDR3 is CASSQSGRLYGYTF. CDR3 DNA sequence: TGTGCCAGCAGCCAATCTGGACGCCTCTATGGCTACACCTTC.

This clonotype was recorded many times. This sequence joins TRBV5-5 and TRBJ2-7, with a possible D match to TRBD1 (6 bases). There are 15 residues in the CDR3. V was clipped by 4 bases and J by 0 bases, with 14 bases between them. In germline, CDR1 is SGHKS, CDR2 YYEKEE (reference sequence). The CDR3: CASSPTRDTSYEQYF. For the CDR3, the DNA is TGTGCCAGCAGCCCCACCCGGGACACCTCCTACGAGCAGTACTTC.

A word on this clonotype: A much more abundant neighbour one base away suggests this may be a read error. The conserved phenylalanine or tryptophan is not found at the CDR3 terminus, so this likely reflects a read error. The chain is built from TRBV11-2 and TRBJ2-1; 9 bases are a match to TRBD1. The CDR3 covers 16 residues. From germline, CDR1 is SGHAT and CDR2 FQNNGV. With 4 bases clipped from V and 7 bases from J, the junction kept 11 bases outside the gene matches. The CDR3 DNA reads as TGTGCCAGCAGCTCCGAGGCCCGGGACAGGGCTAATGAGCAGTTCCTC. Translated: CASSSEARDRANEQFL.

This clonotype is medium-sized (0.01 to 0.1%) within its sample. V is TRBV29-1 and J is TRBJ1-1; 8 positions agree with TRBD1. The germline V gene has CDR1 SQVTM and CDR2 ANQGSEA. Trimming removed 7 bases from V and 2 bases from J; junction bases left unmatched: 3. The CDR3 covers 12 residues. The CDR3: CSADRGNTEAFF. The CDR3 nucleotides read TGCAGCGCCGACAGGGGAAACACTGAAGCTTTCTTT.

In its sample, this clonotype was seen many times. The chain recombines TRBV5-1 with TRBJ2-1; TRBD1 agrees at 9 bases. V dropped 3 bases and J dropped 9; count of bases not matched to a gene: 4. This CDR3 contains 13 residues. Germline lookup yields CDR1 SGHRS and CDR2 YFSETQ. The CDR3 DNA reads as TGCGCCAGCAGCTGGGGACAGGGCGGTGAGCAGTTCTTC. This gives the protein CASSWGQGGEQFF.

The V call is TRBV5-6, the J call TRBJ2-4, with 8 positions matching TRBD1. Germline assignment: CDR1 SGHDT and CDR2 YYEEEE. V lost 3 bases, J lost 5 bases, and 7 bases stayed unmatched. This CDR3 region has 15 residues. The CDR3 here is CASSSLQGAENIQYF. The CDR3 DNA reads as TGTGCCAGCAGCTCCCTTCAGGGGGCGGAAAACATTCAGTACTTC.

This clonotype was observed many times. The rearrangement joins TRBV6-5 to TRBJ2-5; 7 bases are a match to TRBD1. V lost 6 bases, J lost 2 bases, and 3 bases stayed unmatched. The CDR3 has 13 residues. CDR1 is MNHEY, CDR2 SVGAGI, per germline. The CDR3 protein is CASRSTGQETQYF. DNA for the CDR3: TGTGCCAGCAGGTCGACAGGGCAAGAGACCCAGTACTTC.

In its sample, this clonotype was seen a few times. The V and J genes are TRBV3-1 and TRBJ2-7; D is unclear. CDR1 and CDR2 from the germline V gene are LGHDT and YNNKEL (reference sequence). Trimming took off 1 base at V and 0 bases at J, with 7 bases between the two ends. This CDR3 region has 14 residues. In nucleotides, the CDR3 is TGTGCCAGCAGCCAAGTGTACAGCTCCTACGAGCAGTACTTC. Protein sequence: CASSQVYSSYEQYF.

The table lists this clonotype with a few counts. V and J are TRBV3-1 and TRBJ1-2; TRBD1 matches at 7 bases. The CDR3 spans 16 residues. CDR1 is LGHDT and CDR2 is YNNKEL in the germline V gene (reference sequence). The V segment lost 1 base and the J segment 4 bases; nucleotides outside the gene matches: 9. The CDR3 DNA reads as TGTGCCAGCAGCCAAGGACAGGGCATCCTCCTCTATGGCTACACCTTC. Amino acid sequence: CASSQGQGILLYGYTF.

The chain combines TRBV27 with TRBJ1-2; possibly TRBD1 for D (5 bases). The CDR3 runs to 17 residues. Trimming shortened V by 2 bases and J by 4 bases, and 20 bases separated the two germline ends. Germline loops: CDR1 MNHEY, CDR2 SMNVEV (reference sequence). This CDR3 is CASSLRLEGPSPYGYTF. CDR3 bases: TGTGCCAGCAGTTTAAGGTTGGAGGGGCCATCACCCTATGGCTACACCTTC.